This T cell receptor (beta chain) was identified during a study of T cell changes during pregnancy in multiple sclerosis. TCRdb's copy holds only in-frame clones and misses some; the assay was immunoSEQ multiplex PCR. The sample contains around 31,000 clones, around 89% of which appear only once. V dropped 3 bases and J dropped 3; count of bases not matched to a gene: 6. This CDR3 is 16 amino acids long. Germline V gives CDR1 SEHNR, CDR2 FQNEAQ (reference sequence). This clonotype was obtained from a female donor in good health, enrolled as a control in a pregnancy study. The sequencing used CD4+ T cells from peripheral blood mononuclear cells, collected in the third trimester of pregnancy. The chain uses TRBV7-9 and TRBJ2-5, with 11 bases matching TRBD2. CDR3 bases: TGTGCCAGCAGCTTTTCCGGGACTAGCGGAAAAGAGACCCAGTACTTC. Translation: CASSFSGTSGKETQYF.